This TCR beta chain appears in the sequencing data of a study of T cell repertoires in aging, cancer and after chemotherapy. Study as a whole: Glioblastoma patients receiving temozolomide-based therapy gave paired samples before and after chemotherapy.

Peripheral blood genomic DNA, not sorted cells or RNA, was the template. Looked up from germline, CDR1 is DFQATT and CDR2 is SNEGSKA (reference sequence). The length of the CDR3 is 15 residues. Trimming removed 3 bases from V and 3 bases from J; junction bases left unmatched: 3. Multiplex touch-down PCR with TRB-A/B primers amplified rearranged V-D-J TRB sequences. TCRdb re-analysed the multiplex PCR reads in MiXCR, keeping a single row per CDR3 protein. The sample consists of some 1,500 distinct CDR3 sequences, about 22% of them appearing once. Broader study findings: Across the chemotherapy interval, each cancer cohort showed higher median generation probability, suggesting thymic rebound. In cancer patients, declining TCR diversity with age involved lost richness and lost evenness.

In the case of this clonotype: Its specificity is unknown. A much larger clone is a single base away; this may be a read error.

This rearrangement joins TRBV20-1 to TRBJ2-3, with 13 bases aligning to TRBD2. Specimen: blood. The receptor was isolated from a human donor with a solid tumor. The CDR3 region has the DNA TGCAGTGCTAGTACTAGCGGGAGGGGTACAGATACGCAGTATTTT. Its protein is CSASTSGRGTDTQYF.